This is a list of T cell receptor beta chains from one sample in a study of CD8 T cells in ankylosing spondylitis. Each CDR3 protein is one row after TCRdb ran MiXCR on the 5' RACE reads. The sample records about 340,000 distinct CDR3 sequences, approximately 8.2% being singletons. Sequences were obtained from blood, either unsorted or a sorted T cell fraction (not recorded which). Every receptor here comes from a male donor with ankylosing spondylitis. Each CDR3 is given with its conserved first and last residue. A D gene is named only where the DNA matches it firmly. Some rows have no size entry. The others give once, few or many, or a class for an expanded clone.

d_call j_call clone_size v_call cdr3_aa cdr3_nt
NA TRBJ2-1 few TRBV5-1 CASSLQREYKAYNEQFF TGCGCCAGCAGCTTGCAAAGGGAATATAAAGCCTACAATGAGCAGTTCTTC
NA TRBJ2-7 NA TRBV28 CASSDDTRAEQYF TGTGCCAGCAGTGATGATACCCGGGCAGAGCAGTACTTC
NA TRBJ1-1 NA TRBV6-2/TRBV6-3 CASSPRTDPNTEAFF TGTGCCAGCAGTCCCCGGACAGATCCGAACACTGAAGCTTTCTTT
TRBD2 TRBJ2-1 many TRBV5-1 CASSSEASGNDEQFF TGCGCCAGCAGCTCTGAGGCTAGCGGGAATGATGAGCAGTTCTTC
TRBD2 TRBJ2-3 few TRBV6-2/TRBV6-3 CASSSREREPADTQYF TGTGCCAGCAGTTCCCGGGAGCGGGAGCCTGCAGATACGCAGTATTTT
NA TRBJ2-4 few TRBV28 CASSPWTERAFVAKNIQYF TGTGCCAGCAGTCCCTGGACTGAGAGGGCCTTTGTGGCCAAAAACATTCAGTACTTC
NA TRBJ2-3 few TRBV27 CASSYQRQGDTQYF TGTGCCAGCAGTTACCAAAGGCAGGGAGATACGCAGTATTTT
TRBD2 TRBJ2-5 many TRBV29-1 CSVETSRRETQYF TGCAGCGTTGAGACTAGCAGGCGAGAGACCCAGTACTTC
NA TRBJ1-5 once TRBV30 CAWSVERSGRNQPQHF TGTGCCTGGAGTGTAGAGAGGTCAGGTCGGAATCAGCCCCAGCATTTT
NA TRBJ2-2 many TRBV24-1 CATSLGTGELFF TGTGCCACCAGCCTTGGCACCGGGGAGCTGTTTTTT
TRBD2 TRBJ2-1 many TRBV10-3 CAISESGGYYNEQFF TGTGCCATCAGTGAGTCCGGGGGGTACTACAATGAGCAGTTCTTC
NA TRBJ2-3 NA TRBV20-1 CSARLGAGPFTDTQYF TGCAGTGCGCGACTAGGGGCGGGACCCTTCACAGATACGCAGTATTTT
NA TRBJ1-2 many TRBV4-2 CASSQVGAEGYTF TGTGCCAGCAGCCAAGTTGGGGCGGAGGGCTACACCTTC
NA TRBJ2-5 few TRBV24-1 CATSPDSQETQYF TGTGCCACCAGTCCCGACAGCCAAGAGACCCAGTACTTC
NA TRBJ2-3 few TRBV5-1 CASSLVPDTDTQYF TGCGCCAGCAGCTTGGTACCAGACACAGATACGCAGTATTTT
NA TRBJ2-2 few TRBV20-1 CSARDPRTRIPSSGELFF TGCAGTGCTAGAGATCCGCGAACACGGATTCCAAGCTCCGGGGAGCTGTTTTTT
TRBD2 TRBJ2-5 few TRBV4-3 CASSPRLAGTRETQYF TGCGCCAGCAGCCCACGACTAGCGGGAACACGAGAGACCCAGTACTTC
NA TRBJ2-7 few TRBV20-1 CSAIDTDPTYEQYF TGCAGTGCTATCGACACCGACCCCACCTACGAGCAGTACTTC
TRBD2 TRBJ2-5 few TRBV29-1 CSVEDLDGRAGETQYF TGCAGCGTTGAAGATCTGGACGGGAGGGCCGGGGAGACCCAGTACTTC
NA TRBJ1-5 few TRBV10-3 CAITDSTESAQHF TGTGCCATAACGGACAGTACCGAATCAGCCCAGCATTTT
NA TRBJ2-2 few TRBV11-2 CASSLTGLTGELFF TGTGCCAGCAGCTTAACTGGCCTCACCGGGGAGCTGTTTTTT
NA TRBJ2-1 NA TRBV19 CARRRSSYNEQFF TGTGCCAGGCGCAGGAGCTCCTACAATGAGCAGTTCTTC
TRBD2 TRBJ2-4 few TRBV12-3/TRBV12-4 CASSSGLVKNIQYF TGTGCCAGCAGTTCGGGACTAGTTAAAAACATTCAGTACTTC
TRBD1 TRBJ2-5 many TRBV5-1 CASSTRDREFQETQYF TGCGCCAGCAGCACCCGGGACAGGGAATTTCAAGAGACCCAGTACTTC
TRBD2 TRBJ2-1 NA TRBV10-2 CASSPRGLAEKGGNEQFF TGCGCCAGCAGTCCCCGGGGACTAGCGGAAAAAGGGGGCAATGAGCAGTTCTTC
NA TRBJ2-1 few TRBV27 CASSPIWQDEQFF TGTGCCAGCAGCCCTATCTGGCAGGATGAGCAGTTCTTC
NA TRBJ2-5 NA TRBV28 CASRSTGRSETQYF TGTGCCAGCAGGTCGACAGGGAGGTCGGAGACCCAGTACTTC
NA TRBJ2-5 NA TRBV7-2 CASSSGVQETQYF TGTGCCAGCAGCTCGGGGGTCCAAGAGACCCAGTACTTC
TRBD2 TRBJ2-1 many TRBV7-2 CASSLLGERERNEQFF TGTGCCAGCAGCTTACTGGGCGAGCGGGAAAGGAATGAGCAGTTCTTC
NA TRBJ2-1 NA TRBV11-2 CASSLTGNSYNEQFF TGTGCCAGCAGCTTAACCGGGAACTCCTACAATGAGCAGTTCTTC
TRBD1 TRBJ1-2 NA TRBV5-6 CASSLAGRDRSGYTF TGTGCCAGCAGCTTGGCCGGGCGGGACAGGTCGGGCTACACCTTC
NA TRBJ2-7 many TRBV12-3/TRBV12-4 CASSKPANYEQYF TGTGCCAGCAGTAAACCGGCAAACTACGAGCAGTACTTC
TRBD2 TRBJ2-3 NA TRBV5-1 CASSAGLASDTQYF TGCGCCAGCAGCGCGGGACTAGCGTCGGATACGCAGTATTTT
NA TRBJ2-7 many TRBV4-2 CASSWEGDEQYF TGTGCCAGCAGCTGGGAAGGGGACGAGCAGTACTTC
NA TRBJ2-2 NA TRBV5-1 CASSLAQGAFGELFF TGCGCCAGCAGCTTGGCTCAAGGGGCTTTCGGGGAGCTGTTTTTT
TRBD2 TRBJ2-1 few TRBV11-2 CASSLGTSGSSSYNEQFF TGTGCCAGCAGCTTAGGGACTAGCGGGTCGAGCTCCTACAATGAGCAGTTCTTC
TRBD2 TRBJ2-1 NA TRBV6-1 CASSRTSGRRGSYNEQFF TGTGCCAGCAGCCGGACTAGCGGGAGGCGAGGGTCCTACAATGAGCAGTTCTTC
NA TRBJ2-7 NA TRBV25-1 CASSKGRTEQYF TGTGCCAGCAGCAAAGGACGGACAGAGCAGTACTTC
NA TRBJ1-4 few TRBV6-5 CASSYSWQSANEKLFF TGTGCCAGCAGTTACTCGTGGCAGTCAGCTAATGAAAAACTGTTTTTT
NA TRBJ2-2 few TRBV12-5 CASGLLGAGNTGELFF TGTGCTAGTGGTTTGTTGGGGGCTGGGAACACCGGGGAGCTGTTTTTT
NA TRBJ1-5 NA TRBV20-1 CSAIRDRYQPQHF TGCAGTGCTATAAGAGATCGGTATCAGCCCCAGCATTTT
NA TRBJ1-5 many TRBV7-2 CASSLWVGGQPQHF TGTGCCAGCAGCTTATGGGTGGGGGGTCAGCCCCAGCATTTT
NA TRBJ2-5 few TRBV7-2 CASSLIASWETQYF TGTGCCAGCAGCTTAATCGCTAGCTGGGAGACCCAGTACTTC
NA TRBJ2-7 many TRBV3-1 CASSFGNYEQYF TGTGCCAGCAGCTTCGGGAACTACGAGCAGTACTTC
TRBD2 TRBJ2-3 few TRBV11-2 CASSSVAGGRRDTQYF TGTGCCAGCAGCTCCGTAGCGGGAGGGAGGAGGGATACGCAGTATTTT
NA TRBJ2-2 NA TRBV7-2 CASSERRGLDGGELFF TGTGCCAGCAGCGAACGTAGGGGACTGGATGGAGGGGAGCTGTTTTTT
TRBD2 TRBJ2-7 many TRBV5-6 CASSRGLAGYEQYF TGTGCCAGCAGCCGGGGACTAGCGGGCTACGAGCAGTACTTC
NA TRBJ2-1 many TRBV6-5 CASSTRNNEQFF TGTGCCAGCAGTACTAGGAACAATGAGCAGTTCTTC
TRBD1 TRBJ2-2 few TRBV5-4 CASRRTGGNTGELFF TGTGCCAGCAGACGAACAGGGGGTAACACCGGGGAGCTGTTTTTT
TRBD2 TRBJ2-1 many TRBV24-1 CATSDSGTSGPPYNEQFF TGTGCCACCAGTGATTCCGGGACTAGCGGGCCACCCTACAATGAGCAGTTCTTC
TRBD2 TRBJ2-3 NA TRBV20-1 CSARDIGPSGSTDTQYF TGCAGTGCTAGAGATATTGGGCCTAGCGGGAGCACAGATACGCAGTATTTT
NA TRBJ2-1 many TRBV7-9 CASSLIFSYNEQFF TGTGCCAGCAGCTTAATCTTCAGCTACAATGAGCAGTTCTTC
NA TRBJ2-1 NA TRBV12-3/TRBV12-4 CASSQGSRGAHEQFF TGTGCCAGCAGCCAAGGGAGCAGGGGGGCGCATGAGCAGTTCTTC
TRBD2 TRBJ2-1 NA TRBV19 CASSMGLGNEQFF TGTGCCAGTAGTATGGGACTAGGCAATGAGCAGTTCTTC